Following are 9 T cell receptor beta chains from one sample sequenced in a study of blood T cell repertoires in COVID-19. The data were produced by immunoSEQ multiplex PCR, yet TCRdb's version contains in-frame clones alone and is incomplete. The data show 360,000 or so clones, more than 70% seen once. The sequenced sample was PBMCs or T cells enriched from blood (not recorded which). These receptors were obtained from a woman aged 25 to 39 who had been exposed to COVID-19.

V is TRBV28 and J is TRBJ1-6, with D maybe TRBD1 (6 bases). Germline loops: CDR1 MDHEN, CDR2 SYDVKM. The CDR3 sequence is 14 residues long. The V end was cut by 1 base, the J end by 5 bases, with 6 bases between. Here the CDR3 reads CASSLYRDNSPLHF. CDR3 bases: TGTGCCAGCAGTTTATACAGGGATAATTCACCCCTCCACTTT.

This clone was counted between two and nine times. V usage is TRBV9 and J usage is TRBJ1-1; 7 nucleotides agree with TRBD1. After removal of 0 bases from V and 5 bases from J, the junction contained 4 bases not matched to a gene. CDR3 length equals 14 residues. The germline gives CDR1 SGDLS, CDR2 YYNGEE. The CDR3 nucleotides are TGTGCCAGCAGCGTAGGAGGGGGCGGAACTGAAGCTTTCTTT. It codes for CASSVGGGGTEAFF.

Here the CDR3 reads CASSRTGGQETQYF. CDR3 nucleotide sequence: TGTGCCAGCAGCCGAACAGGGGGCCAAGAGACCCAGTACTTC. The genes are TRBV5-4 and TRBJ2-5, with 8 bases that match TRBD1. The ends lost 4 bases at V and 1 base at J; junction bases unmatched: 3. The CDR3 extends over 14 amino acids. Germline V CDR1 and CDR2: SGHNT, YYREEE (reference sequence).

This chain connects TRBV10-3 to TRBJ2-5, with D possibly being TRBD1 (6 bases). The germline V gene encodes CDR1 ENHRY and CDR2 SYGVKD. CDR3 length: 13 amino acids. Trimming removed 6 bases from V and 5 bases from J, with 13 bases in between. CDR3 region: CAISPTGTETQYF. CDR3 bases: TGTGCCATCAGCCCGACAGGCACGGAGACCCAGTACTTC.

This chain uses TRBV2 with TRBJ1-4; TRBD1 matches 7 bases. Per germline, CDR1 SNHLY and CDR2 FYNNEI. V was pared by 0 bases and J by 4 bases, with 5 bases of the junction left unmatched. This CDR3 comprises 16 residues. The CDR3, as DNA: TGTGCCAGCAGTGAAGCGCCGGACAGGTATAATGAAAAACTGTTTTTT. Amino acids: CASSEAPDRYNEKLFF.

As concerns this clone: A read error may account for a junction end that differs from germline. The genes are TRBV20-1 and TRBJ1-2, with D possibly TRBD1 on 5 matching bases. The CDR3 totals 11 residues. The germline CDR1 and CDR2 sequences are DFQATT and SNEGSKA (reference sequence). The CDR3 loop reads CSASRDSTPPF. DNA of the CDR3: TGCAGTGCTAGCCGAGACAGCACCCCGCCCTTC.

The chain links TRBV5-1 to TRBJ2-3; D possibly corresponds to TRBD2 (5 bases). The V gene's germline CDR1 is SGHRS and CDR2 YFSETQ. CDR3 length equals 14 residues. V lost 4 bases, J lost 2 bases, and 11 bases lay in between. The CDR3 reads CASSVGEFTDTQYF. In DNA, the CDR3 is TGCGCCAGCAGCGTCGGGGAATTCACAGATACGCAGTATTTT. The variable domain in full, completed from reference TRBV5-1 and TRBJ2-3, reads KAGVTQTPRYLIKTRGQQVTLSCSPISGHRSVSWYQQTPGQGLQFLFEYFSETQRNKGNFPGRFSGRQFSNSRSEMNVSTLELGDSALYLCASSVGEFTDTQYFGPGTRLTVL.

The chain combines TRBV29-1 with TRBJ1-5; possibly TRBD1 for D (6 bases). The CDR3 totals 13 residues. Germline loops: CDR1 SQVTM, CDR2 ANQGSEA. The V end was cut by 4 bases, the J end by 5 bases, with 12 bases between. CDR3 sequence: CSVAPGQDQPQHF. In nucleotides, the CDR3 is TGCAGCGTTGCCCCGGGACAAGATCAGCCCCAGCATTTT.

V is TRBV9 and J is TRBJ1-1; weak D call: TRBD1 (6 bases). The V gene's germline CDR1 is SGDLS and CDR2 YYNGEE. The CDR3 runs to 14 residues. Trimming stripped 2 bases from V and 1 base from J, with 9 bases between. DNA of the CDR3: TGTGCCAGCAGCGTGTTGACAGGGAACACTGAAGCTTTCTTT. Translation gives CASSVLTGNTEAFF. Combining the CDR3 with reference TRBV9 and TRBJ1-1 gives the whole variable domain DSGVTQTPKHLITATGQRVTLRCSPRSGDLSVYWYQQSLDQGLQFLIQYYNGEERAKGNILERFSAQQFPDLHSELNLSSLELGDSALYFCASSVLTGNTEAFFGQGTRLTVV.